This T cell receptor beta chain was captured by sequencing in a study of molecular identifiers for immune sequencing clone quantification. Study details: Replicate runs used RNA from roughly 21,000 or 96,000 naive CD8 cells, which was split five ways into aliquots, and four of those aliquots were then sequenced.

Previously described methods with listed TCR primers produced the bulk TCR libraries. From the PCR reads, TCRdb called clonotypes with MiXCR, one entry per CDR3 protein. The repertoire consists of about 500,000 distinct CDR3 sequences, with about 26% occurring once and the leading ten covering under 0.8%. The CDR3 loop spans 16 amino acids. The V segment lost 2 bases and the J segment 4 bases; nucleotides outside the gene matches: 6. Per germline, CDR1 SGHRS and CDR2 YFSETQ. This clonotype was found a few times. This chain connects TRBV5-1 to TRBJ2-1, with 10 bases fitting TRBD2. The source is a human donor in good health. Some libraries in this study had Jurkat cell RNA spiked in. Sequenced material: naive CD8+ T cells from blood, with Jurkat cell RNA spiked in. This sample's subset: FACS-sorted CD8+CD4-CCR7+CD45RA+ naive T cells. The CDR3 coding sequence is TGCGCCAGCAGCTTTGGACTAGCGGTAGAATACAATGAGCAGTTCTTC. Translated, it gives CASSFGLAVEYNEQFF.